The clone carrying this T cell receptor beta chain was found a few times. The antigen is unknown. The data derive from a study of T-cell memory formation after mild COVID-19. Study-wide results and caveats: Clones contracting over day 15 to 85 were CD4/CD8 balanced, with later expanders leaning CD4+.

The CDR3 spans 15 residues. CDR1 and CDR2 from the germline V gene are SGHTA and FQGNSA. Between the trimmed V and J ends, which lost 4 bases and 3 bases, there was a span of 14 bases. TCRdb redid the calling of the 5' RACE reads with MiXCR, one entry per CDR3 protein. The sample lists more than 350,000 distinct CDR3 sequences; roughly 15% were seen once. This sequence was found in a man younger than 35 who had mild COVID-19 (a few samples of this study predate the infection). Cell type and time point are not known. V usage is TRBV7-2 and J usage is TRBJ2-3, with D perhaps TRBD1 or TRBD2 (6 bases each). Sequencing used PBMCs or a T cell subset sorted from them (not recorded which). For the CDR3, the DNA is TGTGCCAGCAGCTGGCCTGGGGGGCGTACAGATACGCAGTATTTT. Encoded protein: CASSWPGGRTDTQYF.